This T cell receptor beta chain was found in a study of CD8 T cells in Susac syndrome. The authors reverse transcribed roughly 0.5 to 1 ug RNA with random hexamers. Via MiXCR, TCRdb re-called the immunoSEQ multiplex PCR reads, giving one row per CDR3 protein. The data hold about 130,000 distinct CDR3 sequences, with more than 75% observed a single time. The germline CDR1 and CDR2 sequences are MNHEY and SMNVEV (reference sequence). V lost 6 bases to trimming and J lost 5 bases, with 16 bases between them. CDR3 size: 15 residues. Sample: CD8+ T cells from PBMCs. This clonotype originated in a human donor with multiple sclerosis. This sequence joins TRBV27 and TRBJ1-4, with D uncertain. This CDR3 reads CASSPGSGVNEKLFF. In DNA, the CDR3 is TGTGCCAGCAGCCCCGGTTCCGGTGTGAATGAAAAACTGTTTTTT.